The clone carrying this T cell receptor beta chain occurred a few times. Its antigen is as yet unknown. This specimen belongs to a study of STAT5B mutations in CD4+ large granular lymphocyte leukemia. Study observations and caveats: Approximately 25% of private leukemic clonotypes occurred rarely in other patients' non-leukemic repertoires. Top patient clones used TRBV06 genes more often: 8/27 versus 2/35 in controls.

The survey-level immunoSEQ assay was used. The data were produced by immunoSEQ multiplex PCR, yet TCRdb's version contains in-frame clones alone and is incomplete. This table has more than 30,000 clones, just over 75% appearing once. Trimming at V came to 3 bases and at J to 1 base, leaving 4 bases not matched to a gene. The CDR3 loop spans 15 amino acids. CDR1 is SGHKS and CDR2 is YYEKEE in the germline V gene (reference sequence). Sequenced input: CD4+ T cells from blood buffy coats. This clonotype originated in a human donor in good health. This chain links TRBV5-5 with TRBJ2-3; 8 nucleotides line up with TRBD1. CDR3 in DNA: TGTGCCAGCAGCTCGGACAGGGTCCGCACAGATACGCAGTATTTT. This codes for CASSSDRVRTDTQYF.